The next 20 T cell receptor beta chains were all read from a single sample in a study of blood T cells in healthy people across ages. Combining a sample-barcoded 5' primer with a J-beta primer mix, a second PCR ran for 7 to 11 cycles. TCRdb redid the calling of the 5' RACE reads with MiXCR, one entry per CDR3 protein. The sample consists of some 1.1 million distinct CDR3 sequences, 35% to 40% of them appearing once. The sample taken for sequencing was blood. These receptors were collected from a young man in good health.

The CDR3 sequence: CASSSGGSRNTEAFF. The CDR3 bases are TGTGCCAGCAGCTCTGGGGGTTCAAGGAACACTGAAGCTTTCTTT. The rearrangement uses TRBV7-2 and TRBJ1-1, with D tentatively TRBD1 (5 bases). Deletions cut 4 bases from V and 1 base from J, with 13 bases between. CDR3 length equals 15 residues. CDR1 is SGHTA, CDR2 FQGNSA, per germline. Full variable domain (missing parts from reference TRBV7-2 and TRBJ1-1): GAGVSQSPSNKVTEKGKDVELRCDPISGHTALYWYRQSLGQGLEFLIYFQGNSAPDKSGLPSDRFSAERTGGSVSTLTIQRTQQEDSAVYLCASSSGGSRNTEAFFGQGTRLTVV.

The chain employs TRBV20-1 and TRBJ1-1; D gene uncertain. The V end was cut by 6 bases, the J end by 4 bases, with 21 bases between. This CDR3 has 15 residues. The germline CDR1 and CDR2 sequences are DFQATT and SNEGSKA (reference sequence). This chain's CDR3 is CSAESRAAGFTEAFF. The CDR3 DNA reads TGCAGTGCCGAATCACGGGCAGCAGGATTCACTGAAGCTTTCTTT.

The gene calls are TRBV5-5 and TRBJ2-1; unclear D gene. Germline-derived CDR1 and CDR2 are SGHKS and YYEKEE (reference sequence). The CDR3 contains 17 residues. V was pared by 4 bases and J by 13 bases, with 30 bases between. The CDR3, as DNA: TGTGCCAGCAGCCCCGTGGCGCCGGGCTCATTTTTTCGGACCCAGTTCTTC. Amino acid sequence: CASSPVAPGSFFRTQFF.

The CDR3 loop reads CASSLGKREAFF. As DNA, the CDR3 is TGTGCCAGCAGCTTGGGTAAAAGGGAAGCTTTCTTT. The chain has TRBV5-8 and TRBJ1-1, with unresolved D. Trimming removed 0 bases at V and 8 bases at J, with 8 bases between. The CDR3 runs to 12 residues. CDR1 is SGHTS and CDR2 is YDEGEE in the germline V gene. The full variable domain, completed using reference TRBV5-8 and TRBJ1-1, is EAGVTQSPTHLIKTRGQQATLRCSPISGHTSVYWYQQALGLGLQFLLWYDEGEERNRGNFPPRFSGRQFPNYSSELNVNALELEDSALYLCASSLGKREAFFGQGTRLTVV.

A few counts support this clonotype. The V and J genes are TRBV7-9 and TRBJ2-3; D may be TRBD2 (6 bases). Trimming cost V 5 bases and J 2 bases, with 14 bases left between them. This CDR3 spans 15 amino acids. Per germline, CDR1 SEHNR and CDR2 FQNEAQ (reference sequence). This CDR3 reads CASSPTGTLTDTQYF. The CDR3 DNA reads as TGTGCCAGCAGCCCAACCGGGACTCTCACAGATACGCAGTATTTT.

The chain carries TRBV7-2 and TRBJ2-1, with no clear D. CDR3 length: 19 amino acids. Germline V gene data show CDR1 as SGHTA and CDR2 as FQGNSA. V lost 3 bases and J 0 bases, leaving 21 bases between the germline ends. The CDR3 nucleotides read TGTGCCAGCAGCTTGAGGTCACGGACGGCCTTAATCTCCTACAATGAGCAGTTCTTC. This sequence encodes CASSLRSRTALISYNEQFF. Full variable domain (remainder filled in from reference TRBV7-2 and TRBJ2-1): GAGVSQSPSNKVTEKGKDVELRCDPISGHTALYWYRQSLGQGLEFLIYFQGNSAPDKSGLPSDRFSAERTGGSVSTLTIQRTQQEDSAVYLCASSLRSRTALISYNEQFFGPGTRLTVL.

This chain uses TRBV10-3 with TRBJ2-1, with D possibly being TRBD1 or TRBD2 (6 bases each). Between the trimmed V and J ends, which lost 4 bases and 4 bases, there was a span of 17 bases. The CDR3 spans 16 residues. Germline CDR1 reads ENHRY; CDR2 reads SYGVKD. CDR3 DNA sequence: TGTGCCATCAGTGTGTCCCGGGGGCGCGAATACAATGAGCAGTTCTTC. Residues: CAISVSRGREYNEQFF.

This clonotype was found a few times. Germline is not matched at one junction end, which may reflect a read error. The genes are TRBV9 and TRBJ1-6, with D perhaps TRBD1 (6 bases). The CDR3 contains 14 residues. CDR1 and CDR2 (germline): SGDLS, YYNGEE. CDR3 loop: CASSSGQNNSPPHF. The CDR3 DNA is TGTGCCAGCAGCTCGGGACAAAATAATTCACCCCCCCACTTT.

With regard to this clonotype: A read error may be the cause here, since a much bigger clone is one base away. This sequence joins TRBV6-5 and TRBJ1-1, with D maybe TRBD1 (6 bases). Looked up from germline, CDR1 is MNHEY and CDR2 is SVGAGI. CDR3 size: 13 residues. The CDR3 is CVSTLGGNTEAFF. The DNA of the CDR3 is TGTGTCAGCACCCTAGGGGGGAACACTGAAGCTTTCTTT.

This clonotype was counted a single time. The rearrangement joins TRBV20-1 to TRBJ1-1, with 10 bases lining up with TRBD1. V was clipped by 0 bases and J by 0 bases; unmatched bases: 4. Germline V CDR1 and CDR2: DFQATT, SNEGSKA (reference sequence). The CDR3 totals 16 residues. The CDR3 is CSARDPGTGVNTEAFF. The CDR3 DNA sequence: TGCAGTGCTAGAGATCCGGGGACAGGGGTGAACACTGAAGCTTTCTTT.

This clonotype was counted ten times or more. This chain joins TRBV7-2 and TRBJ2-7; D call uncertain. With 4 bases removed from V and 3 bases from J, the gap between germline ends came to 13 bases. The CDR3 is made up of 14 amino acids. CDR1 SGHTA and CDR2 FQGNSA come from the germline V gene. The CDR3 is CASSSSTGNYEQYF. The DNA for the CDR3 is TGTGCCAGCAGCTCCAGCACCGGAAACTACGAGCAGTACTTC.

This clonotype appeared a single time. The gene calls are TRBV29-1 and TRBJ1-1; 12 bases are a match to TRBD1. The V and J ends lost 3 bases and 8 bases, in that order; junction bases with no gene match: 13. Germline-derived CDR1 and CDR2 are SQVTM and ANQGSEA. This CDR3 spans 16 amino acids. In DNA, the CDR3 is TGCAGCGTTGACGAATTCAAGGGACAGGGGGCGCGGGAAGCTTTCTTT. This codes for CSVDEFKGQGAREAFF.

This rearrangement joins TRBV10-2 to TRBJ2-4; possibly TRBD1 or TRBD2 for D (5 bases each). Trimming took off 6 bases at V and 0 bases at J, with 12 bases between the two ends. From germline, CDR1 is WSHSY and CDR2 SAAADI. This CDR3 comprises 15 residues. The CDR3 sequence: CASSVGDLAKNIQYF. The CDR3 nucleotides are TGCGCCAGCAGCGTGGGGGATTTAGCCAAAAACATTCAGTACTTC.

The CDR3 coding sequence is TGTGCCAGCAGCCGACAGGGACAGAGAAACACCATATATTTT. Translating it yields CASSRQGQRNTIYF. The chain joins TRBV6-6 to TRBJ1-3; 7 positions match TRBD1. Losses at the gene ends were 6 bases for V and 5 bases for J; bases not matched to a gene: 7. The CDR3 is 14 amino acids. CDR1 and CDR2 from the germline V gene are MNHNY and SVGAGI (reference sequence).

V usage is TRBV6-1 and J usage is TRBJ2-3, with 11 positions matching TRBD2. CDR1 is MNHNS, CDR2 SASEGT, per germline. This CDR3 region has 17 residues. After removal of 3 bases from V and 4 bases from J, the junction contained 9 bases not matched to a gene. In DNA, the CDR3 is TGTGCCAGCAGTGACCTTTTTAGCGGGGGGGCGGCAGATACGCAGTATTTT. It encodes CASSDLFSGGAADTQYF.

A note on this clonotype: The conserved final phenylalanine or tryptophan is absent from the CDR3, which likely points to a read error. The genes are TRBV20-1 and TRBJ1-2; D is unclear. This CDR3 has 15 amino acids. V lost 6 bases, J lost 0 bases, and 17 bases lay in between. CDR1 and CDR2 from the germline V gene are DFQATT and SNEGSKA (reference sequence). DNA for the CDR3: TGCAGTGCGGCTGCCCGTGGATCGTCTAACTATGGCTACACCTCC. Its translation is CSAAARGSSNYGYTS.

This sequence joins TRBV4-1 and TRBJ2-1; D is unclear. V was cut by 1 base and J by 7 bases, with 14 bases left in between. The CDR3 spans 15 residues. Germline CDR1 is MGHRA and CDR2 is YSYEKL. In DNA form, the CDR3 reads TGCGCCAGCAGCCAAGGCGGTGCAGAATTGAATGAGCAGTTCTTC. It codes for CASSQGGAELNEQFF.

This clonotype came up once. One junction end does not reproduce the germline sequence, and a read error may be involved. The rearrangement uses TRBV7-2 and TRBJ2-1; 9 nucleotides align to TRBD1. The germline V gene has CDR1 SGHTA and CDR2 FQGNSA. The CDR3 has 15 residues. In nucleotides, the CDR3 is TGTGCCAGCAGCTTAGTAAAGGGACAGGGCAATGAGCGGTTCTTC. Translated, it gives CASSLVKGQGNERFF.

The V and J genes are TRBV20-1 and TRBJ1-1, with 7 bases identical to TRBD1. Trimming at V came to 5 bases and at J to 3 bases, leaving 12 bases not matched to a gene. The CDR3 loop spans 15 amino acids. CDR1 is DFQATT and CDR2 is SNEGSKA in the germline V gene (reference sequence). CDR3 sequence reads: CSAPDRQGVHTEAFF. The DNA for the CDR3 is TGCAGTGCTCCCGATCGACAGGGTGTTCACACTGAAGCTTTCTTT.

This clonotype was detected a few times. The V call is TRBV25-1, the J call TRBJ1-2, with 10 bases identical to TRBD1. J gave up 8 bases and V 5 bases, and 14 bases lay outside the gene matches. Germline loops: CDR1 MGHDK, CDR2 SYGVNS. CDR3 length: 16 residues. The CDR3 protein is CASSSPIGQGEQGYTF. In DNA form, the CDR3 reads TGTGCCAGCAGTTCCCCCATCGGACAGGGGGAACAGGGCTACACCTTC.